This TCR beta chain was recorded in a study of blood T cell repertoires in COVID-19. Whole-study context: Some COVID-19 samples were acute and others convalescent; all came from the United States, Italy and Spain. PBMCs, B-cell-depleted T cells, or T cells provided the cDNA or gDNA that made up the material.

CDR1 and CDR2 from the germline V gene are GTSNPN and SVGIG (reference sequence). The CDR3 consists of 12 residues. V lost 2 bases, J lost 8 bases, and 10 bases lay in between. In the authors' methods: Estimation of nucleated cell counts relied on the amplification of reference gene primers. The protocol was immunoSEQ multiplex PCR, while the TCRdb copy is restricted to in-frame clones and leaves out a portion. That table gives V, J and clone size, and the DNA gave D and trimming. This table has approximately 210,000 clones, 70% to 90% appearing once. The chain uses TRBV30 and TRBJ2-1, with a tentative D call TRBD2 (5 bases). What was sequenced was peripheral blood. The sequence came from a woman in her thirties or forties who had recovered from COVID-19. In nucleotides, the CDR3 is TGTGCCTGGAGTAGCGGCGTGGATGAGCAGTTCTTC. It yields the protein CAWSSGVDEQFF.